These 4 T cell receptor beta chains were sequenced from one sample in a study of cytomegalovirus exposure and HLA in healthy donors. PCR involved 60 Vbeta and 13 Jbeta primers. Method: immunoSEQ multiplex PCR; TCRdb's copy keeps in-frame clones and lacks some. The sample records about 200,000 clones, roughly 78% being singletons. The sequenced sample consisted of PBMCs. The receptors originated from a girl under 18 in good health and CMV-seropositive.

This chain uses TRBV7-8 with TRBJ1-5; 7 bases fit TRBD1. The trim removed 1 base at V and 3 bases at J, leaving 3 bases unmatched. Germline V gene sequence: CDR1 SGHVS, CDR2 FQNEAQ. The CDR3 runs 15 residues. Written as DNA, the CDR3 is TGTGCCAGCAGCTTAGAGGGGGCGGTCAATCAGCCCCAGCATTTT. Its translation: CASSLEGAVNQPQHF.

The chain combines TRBV19 with TRBJ2-7, with 10 positions matching TRBD1. V lost 2 bases and J lost 1; bases outside the gene matches: 2. CDR1 is LNHDA and CDR2 is SQIVND in the germline V gene (reference sequence). CDR3 length equals 15 residues. DNA for the CDR3: TGTGCCAGTAGTATACGGACAGGGGGGTCCTACGAGCAGTACTTC. It is translated as CASSIRTGGSYEQYF. Full variable domain (outside the CDR3, taken from reference TRBV19 and TRBJ2-7): DGGITQSPKYLFRKEGQNVTLSCEQNLNHDAMYWYRQDPGQGLRLIYYSQIVNDFQKGDIAEGYSVSREKKESFPLTVTSAQKNPTAFYLCASSIRTGGSYEQYFGPGTRLTVT.

This sequence joins TRBV7-2 and TRBJ2-1; 7 nucleotides line up with TRBD2. J gave up 3 bases and V 2 bases, and 4 bases lay outside the gene matches. CDR3 length: 15 amino acids. From germline, CDR1 is SGHTA and CDR2 FQGNSA. CDR3 in amino acids: CASSLLGGGYNEQFF. As DNA, the CDR3 is TGTGCCAGCAGCTTATTGGGCGGGGGCTACAATGAGCAGTTCTTC.

CDR3 DNA sequence: TGTGCCAGCAGCGGCGGACAGCTTAGCAATCAGCCCCAGCATTTT. Translated, it gives CASSGGQLSNQPQHF. This chain uses TRBV5-6 with TRBJ1-5, with D perhaps matching TRBD1 (6 bases). CDR3 length: 15 residues. The germline V gene encodes CDR1 SGHDT and CDR2 YYEEEE. V was trimmed by 4 bases and J by 0 bases, leaving 11 bases between them.